This T cell receptor (beta chain) stems from a study of control samples from healthy donors and cancer patients (TCRdb year 2020). Library construction relied on the immunoSEQ multiplex PCR assay. Entries here come from immuneACCESS through TCRdb and include only in-frame sequences with V and J called. Some clones fail to appear in such tables; in the studies checked, an unresolved V gene covers under half of the shortfall, and the cause of the remainder is unknown. The sample table shows 150,000 or so clones, and 92% are seen once. Less than 0.75% of the sample comes from the top ten. About this clone itself: It lacks a known antigen. Base qualities are missing; no much larger clone stands one base away.

The receptor comes from a woman aged 25 to 39 in good health. Sequenced sample: blood.

Read as DNA, the sequence is TGTGCCAGGGAGACACAGTACTACGAGCAGTACTTC. Its protein product is CARETQYYEQYF. The rearranged segments are TRBV10-3 and TRBJ2-7; TRBD2 might be the D gene, on 5 matching bases. Relative to germline, V is 10 bases shorter and J is 3 bases shorter, with 13 bases between their ends. CDR1 ENHRY and CDR2 SYGVKD are derived from the germline V gene. The CDR3, from cysteine to phenylalanine, totals 12 residues. Only CDR3 DNA remains: 36 bases, in frame from the first base.